A selection of T cell receptor beta chains follows, all from one sample in a study of a mutant IDH1 vaccine in newly diagnosed glioma. TCRdb keeps only in-frame clones here, not all; method: immunoSEQ multiplex PCR. Found here are about 68,000 clones, roughly 84% of them singletons; the top ten hold around 12%. These receptors have no known antigen. The sequences come from PBMCs, collected from a glioma patient whose treatment included an IDH1 peptide vaccine. These receptor sequences come from a man aged 18 to 29 with glioma. CDR3s include the opening cysteine and the closing phenylalanine or tryptophan. D genes are given only for firm matches. Clone size is shown for a subset of rows, as once, few, many or a class of expanded clone.

j_gene	abundance	v_gene	d_gene	CDR3aa	CDR3nt
TRBJ2-6	.	TRBV5-1	.	CASSLETESGANVLTF	TGCGCCAGCAGCTTGGAAACAGAGTCTGGGGCCAACGTCCTGACTTTC
TRBJ1-1	once	TRBV5-4	.	CASSPGGPSNTEAFF	TGTGCCAGCAGCCCGGGGGGTCCTTCGAACACTGAAGCTTTCTTT
TRBJ2-1	medium-sized	TRBV4-3	.	CASSWTVLGNEQFF	TGCGCCAGCAGCTGGACAGTTCTCGGCAATGAGCAGTTCTTC
TRBJ1-1	few	TRBV5-1	.	CASSLAGAGTEAFF	TGCGCCAGCAGCTTGGCAGGGGCGGGCACTGAAGCTTTCTTT
TRBJ1-5	.	TRBV7-6	.	CASSLGFRQPQHF	TGTGCCAGCAGCTTAGGATTTCGTCAGCCCCAGCATTTT
TRBJ1-3	.	TRBV6-6	.	CASSPSGRYPGNTIYF	TGTGCCAGCAGTCCATCAGGGAGATACCCTGGAAACACCATATATTTT
TRBJ1-1	once	TRBV5-1	TRBD1	CASSLEGTAVNTEAFF	TGCGCCAGCAGCCTCGAGGGGACAGCGGTGAACACTGAAGCTTTCTTT
TRBJ1-4	once	TRBV9	TRBD1	CASNGRGLVLEKLFF	TGTGCCAGCAACGGAAGGGGGCTGGTTCTTGAAAAACTGTTTTTT
TRBJ2-7	.	TRBV19	.	CASSISGGPYEQYF	TGTGCCAGTAGTATTAGCGGAGGCCCCTACGAGCAGTACTTC
TRBJ2-7	.	TRBV4-3	.	CASSQSPSYEQYF	TGCGCCAGCAGCCAGAGCCCCTCCTACGAGCAGTACTTC
TRBJ2-4	.	TRBV7-9	.	CASSHYLGPTAKNIQYF	TGTGCCAGCAGCCACTACCTCGGACCGACAGCCAAAAACATTCAGTACTTC
TRBJ2-6	once	TRBV19	TRBD1	CASSRLTDRGGVLTF	TGTGCCAGCTCACGGTTAACCGACAGGGGAGGCGTCCTGACTTTC
TRBJ1-1	.	TRBV18	TRBD1	CASSPSGGGTEAFF	TGTGCCAGCTCACCATCAGGGGGAGGGACTGAAGCTTTCTTT
TRBJ2-5	.	TRBV25-1	TRBD1	CASSEIGQAKETQYF	TGTGCCAGCAGTGAAATCGGACAGGCTAAAGAGACCCAGTACTTC
TRBJ2-1	.	TRBV6-4	TRBD2	CASSDGAGENNEQFF	TGTGCCAGCAGTGACGGAGCGGGAGAAAACAATGAGCAGTTCTTC
TRBJ2-1	.	TRBV5-1	TRBD2	CASSPDPGLAGGPIEQFF	TGCGCCAGCAGCCCAGATCCCGGATTAGCGGGAGGGCCGATTGAGCAGTTCTTC
TRBJ2-5	.	TRBV6-5	.	CASSYSGTRGETQYF	TGTGCCAGCAGTTACTCCGGGACCCGGGGAGAGACCCAGTACTTC
TRBJ1-6	.	TRBV2	TRBD1	CASSEARSGGRGSPLHF	TGTGCCAGCAGTGAAGCGCGGTCAGGGGGAAGGGGTTCACCCCTCCACTTT
TRBJ2-6	once	TRBV27	.	CASVGSGANVLTF	TGTGCCAGCGTGGGCTCTGGGGCCAACGTCCTGACTTTC
TRBJ1-1	.	TRBV7-3	.	CASSPGGKNTEAFF	TGTGCCAGCAGCCCGGGAGGGAAGAACACTGAAGCTTTCTTT
TRBJ2-5	.	TRBV29-1	.	CSALGTATTQETQYF	TGCAGCGCCCTGGGGACGGCGACGACCCAAGAGACCCAGTACTTC
TRBJ2-7	.	TRBV9	TRBD2	CASSVGDSGSGYEQYF	TGTGCCAGCAGCGTAGGGGATAGCGGGAGCGGGTACGAGCAGTACTTC
TRBJ2-5	.	TRBV4-3	.	CASSQDWLAGSETQYF	TGCGCCAGCAGCCAAGATTGGCTGGCGGGGTCAGAGACCCAGTACTTC
TRBJ1-5	.	TRBV6-5	.	CASSYSPRPNQPQHF	TGTGCCAGCAGTTACTCGCCCAGACCCAATCAGCCCCAGCATTTT
TRBJ2-6	.	TRBV9	.	CASSRQMASGANVLTF	TGTGCCAGCAGTCGACAGATGGCATCTGGGGCCAACGTCCTGACTTTC
TRBJ1-4	.	TRBV4-3	.	CASSLGSGAREKLFF	TGCGCCAGCAGCCTCGGTTCGGGGGCGCGGGAAAAACTGTTTTTT
TRBJ2-7	.	TRBV6-6	TRBD1	CASTGTGSYEQYF	TGTGCCAGCACCGGGACAGGCTCCTACGAGCAGTACTTC
TRBJ2-7	.	TRBV10-3	TRBD2	CAISEFSGSSLEQYF	TGTGCCATCAGTGAGTTTAGCGGGTCATCCCTGGAGCAGTACTTC
TRBJ2-7	once	TRBV19	TRBD1	CASSLGQGAYEQYF	TGTGCCAGTAGCCTCGGACAGGGAGCCTACGAGCAGTACTTC
TRBJ1-4	.	TRBV15	TRBD1	CATSRRDQGASSPRNEKLFF	TGTGCCACCAGCAGACGCGATCAGGGGGCTAGTTCTCCGCGTAATGAAAAACTGTTTTTT
TRBJ1-3	.	TRBV19	TRBD1	CASSARQGNSGNTIYF	TGTGCCAGTAGTGCGCGACAGGGGAACAGTGGAAACACCATATATTTT
TRBJ1-1	few	TRBV18	.	CASSPPPWAMNTEAFF	TGTGCCAGCTCACCACCTCCCTGGGCCATGAACACTGAAGCTTTCTTT
TRBJ1-1	.	TRBV29-1	TRBD1	CSVEEQGGTEAFF	TGCAGCGTTGAGGAACAGGGGGGCACTGAAGCTTTCTTT
TRBJ1-1	.	TRBV6-5	TRBD1	CASSYPTGTEAFF	TGTGCCAGCAGTTACCCGACAGGGACTGAAGCTTTCTTT
TRBJ2-3	.	TRBV2	TRBD1	CARTQGVWADTQYF	TGTGCCAGGACCCAGGGGGTTTGGGCAGATACGCAGTATTTT
TRBJ2-2	.	TRBV2	.	CASSGMQGSVTGELFF	TGTGCCAGCAGTGGAATGCAGGGGAGTGTCACCGGGGAGCTGTTTTTT
TRBJ2-2	.	TRBV2	.	CASSLGPGELFF	TGTGCCAGCAGTCTCGGTCCCGGGGAGCTGTTTTTT
TRBJ1-1	.	TRBV7-8	.	CASSLRDGEAEAFF	TGTGCCAGCAGCTTACGGGACGGGGAAGCTGAAGCTTTCTTT
TRBJ2-7	once	TRBV4-2	.	CASSQGKLANYEQYF	TGTGCCAGCAGCCAGGGGAAACTAGCCAACTACGAGCAGTACTTC
TRBJ2-1	.	TRBV4-3	.	CASSLERGEQFF	TGCGCCAGCAGCCTTGAGAGGGGGGAGCAGTTCTTC
TRBJ2-3	.	TRBV5-6	.	CASSFLDTQYF	TGTGCCAGCAGCTTCCTAGATACGCAGTATTTT
TRBJ2-3	.	TRBV7-9	TRBD1	CASSLRQGRTDTQYF	TGTGCCAGCAGCCTACGACAGGGACGCACAGATACGCAGTATTTT
TRBJ1-1	.	TRBV4-3	.	CASSNRVNTEAFF	TGCGCCAGCAGTAACAGGGTGAACACTGAAGCTTTCTTT
TRBJ2-5	.	TRBV6-1	.	CASSEPGIRETQYF	TGTGCCAGCAGTGAGCCGGGAATTCGAGAGACCCAGTACTTC
TRBJ1-6	.	TRBV10-3	.	CAIGASSYNSPLHF	TGTGCCATCGGGGCAAGCTCCTATAATTCACCCCTCCACTTT
TRBJ2-3	once	TRBV5-5	.	CASSLKGVGTDTQYF	TGTGCCAGCAGCTTGAAGGGGGTAGGCACAGATACGCAGTATTTT
TRBJ2-2	few	TRBV9	.	CASSPANTGELFF	TGTGCCAGCAGCCCCGCGAACACCGGGGAGCTGTTTTTT
TRBJ1-5	.	TRBV2	.	CASLGSSNQPQHF	TGTGCCAGCCTTGGGAGCAGCAATCAGCCCCAGCATTTT
TRBJ2-3	.	TRBV6-5	.	CASTHGGYTDTQYF	TGTGCCAGCACCCACGGAGGCTATACAGATACGCAGTATTTT
TRBJ1-6	.	TRBV25-1	.	CASGSPLHF	TGTGCCAGCGGTTCACCCCTCCACTTT
TRBJ1-2	few	TRBV5-1	.	CASSTGFYGYTF	TGCGCCAGCAGCACAGGTTTCTATGGCTACACCTTC
TRBJ1-1	.	TRBV25-1	.	CASSEWGGNTEAFF	TGTGCCAGCAGTGAATGGGGGGGGAACACTGAAGCTTTCTTT
TRBJ1-1	few	TRBV7-3	.	CASSLGGGGTEAFF	TGTGCCAGCAGCTTAGGGGGGGGCGGCACTGAAGCTTTCTTT
TRBJ2-5	.	TRBV5-8	.	CASSLGTGRPKETQYF	TGTGCCAGCAGCCTCGGGACCGGTCGCCCCAAAGAGACCCAGTACTTC
TRBJ1-2	.	TRBV18	.	CASSPATDRNYGYTF	TGTGCCAGCTCACCAGCTACAGACCGTAACTATGGCTACACCTTC